The 25 T cell receptor beta chains below all came from one sample that was sequenced in a study of HIV-infected patients and healthy controls. The repertoire came from unfractionated whole blood and reflected all unsorted peripheral T cells. About 450 ng RNA was reverse transcribed with alpha and beta constant-region primers. Alpha and beta chain libraries were made separately by chain-specific third strand synthesis with multiplexing indices. MiXCR was run by TCRdb on the 5' RACE reads, yielding one entry per CDR3 protein. This sample has approximately 10,000 distinct CDR3 sequences, with roughly 8% found just once. The sequenced sample was blood. Receptors were obtained from an adult in good health.

This clonotype is categorized as medium-sized. The V call is TRBV15, the J call TRBJ2-7, with TRBD1 matching over 11 bases. The CDR3 extends over 16 amino acids. Looked up from germline, CDR1 is LNHNV and CDR2 is YYDKDF (reference sequence). Trimming took 1 base from V and 0 from J; bases not matched to a gene: 2. The CDR3 protein is CATSRVGQGASYEQYF. In nucleotides, the CDR3 is TGTGCCACCAGCAGAGTAGGACAGGGGGCCTCCTACGAGCAGTACTTC. Full variable domain (rest looked up from reference TRBV15 and TRBJ2-7): DAMVIQNPRYQVTQFGKPVTLSCSQTLNHNVMYWYQQKSSQAPKLLFHYYDKDFNNEADTPDNFQSRRPNTSFCFLDIRSPGLGDTAMYLCATSRVGQGASYEQYFGPGTRLTVT.

Sample share makes this clonotype medium-sized. This chain joins TRBV5-5 and TRBJ1-1, with a tentative D call TRBD1 (5 bases). The CDR3 consists of 16 residues. The V gene lost 1 base and the J gene lost 3 bases, with 16 bases spanning the gap. Germline CDR1 SGHKS, CDR2 YYEKEE (reference sequence). CDR3 coding DNA: TGTGCCAGCAGCTTGAGTAGGGGCGGAGTGGACACTGAAGCTTTCTTT. Translating gives CASSLSRGGVDTEAFF.

The V call is TRBV6-5, the J call TRBJ2-6; D is unresolved. Trimming took 2 bases from V and 0 from J, leaving 17 bases between them. Germline loops: CDR1 MNHEY, CDR2 SVGAGI. This CDR3 contains 19 residues. The CDR3: CASSYVPLAFRSGANVLTF. The DNA for the CDR3 is TGTGCCAGCAGTTACGTTCCTTTGGCTTTCCGCTCTGGGGCCAACGTCCTGACTTTC.

J is TRBJ1-6 and V is TRBV14; D uncertain. V lost 4 bases, J lost 4 bases, and 5 bases lay in between. There are 13 residues in the CDR3. CDR1 is SGHDN, CDR2 FVKESK, per germline. CDR3 residues: CASSLQYNSPLHF. The CDR3 DNA reads as TGTGCCAGCAGCCTTCAGTATAATTCACCCCTCCACTTT.

In its sample, this clonotype was seen many times. This chain uses TRBV6-6 with TRBJ1-5; D is unresolved. Germline V CDR1 and CDR2: MNHNY, SVGAGI (reference sequence). V was pared by 5 bases and J by 7 bases, with 12 bases between. The CDR3 length is 13 residues. The CDR3: CASSTQLRQPQHF. The CDR3 DNA reads TGTGCCAGCAGTACTCAACTAAGGCAGCCCCAGCATTTT.

This clonotype has at least ten counts. The rearrangement joins TRBV19 to TRBJ2-3, with D unresolved. Germline V gene data show CDR1 as LNHDA and CDR2 as SQIVND (reference sequence). The CDR3 runs to 15 residues. Trimming took off 3 bases at V and 2 bases at J, with 12 bases between the two ends. The CDR3 protein is CASSIFTSSTDTQYF. Written as DNA, the CDR3 is TGTGCCAGTAGTATTTTCACTTCCTCCACAGATACGCAGTATTTT. Full variable domain (rest looked up from reference TRBV19 and TRBJ2-3): DGGITQSPKYLFRKEGQNVTLSCEQNLNHDAMYWYRQDPGQGLRLIYYSQIVNDFQKGDIAEGYSVSREKKESFPLTVTSAQKNPTAFYLCASSIFTSSTDTQYFGPGTRLTVL.

The chain is built from TRBV7-9 and TRBJ2-5; no definite D call. With 0 bases removed from V and 2 bases from J, the gap between germline ends came to 7 bases. The CDR3 contains 14 residues. Per germline, CDR1 SEHNR and CDR2 FQNEAQ (reference sequence). The CDR3, as DNA: TGTGCCAGCAGCTTAGCCGGCAGTCAAGAGACCCAGTACTTC. Its protein product is CASSLAGSQETQYF.

This clonotype was detected many times. J is TRBJ2-2 and V is TRBV7-9, with 7 bases matching TRBD1. The CDR3 runs to 16 residues. V dropped 4 bases and J dropped 1; count of bases not matched to a gene: 6. CDR1 and CDR2 (germline): SEHNR, FQNEAQ (reference sequence). CDR3 amino acids: CASSSGGQQNTGELFF. CDR3 nucleotide sequence: TGTGCCAGCAGCTCTGGGGGACAGCAGAACACCGGGGAGCTGTTTTTT. Full variable domain (remainder filled in from reference TRBV7-9 and TRBJ2-2): DTGVSQNPRHKITKRGQNVTFRCDPISEHNRLYWYRQTLGQGPEFLTYFQNEAQLEKSRLLSDRFSAERPKGSFSTLEIQRTEQGDSAMYLCASSSGGQQNTGELFFGEGSRLTVL.

This clonotype has a count of ten or more. The CDR3 is CASSQQGTGLKNIQYF. CDR3 nucleotide sequence: TGCGCCAGCAGCCAACAAGGGACAGGGCTGAAAAACATTCAGTACTTC. The chain links TRBV4-1 to TRBJ2-4; TRBD1 matches 9 bases. The CDR3 loop spans 16 amino acids. CDR1 MGHRA and CDR2 YSYEKL come from the germline V gene. V lost 2 bases, J lost 4 bases, and 6 bases stayed unmatched.

By share, this clonotype counts as medium-sized. This sequence joins TRBV20-1 and TRBJ1-5, with TRBD1 as a possible D gene (6 bases). Germline CDR1 and CDR2: DFQATT and SNEGSKA (reference sequence). The CDR3 is 13 residues long. V lost 0 bases, J lost 5 bases, and 8 bases lay in between. CDR3 nucleotides: TGCAGTGCTAGAGAACAGGGAGATCAGCCCCAGCATTTT. Its translation is CSAREQGDQPQHF.

The rearrangement links TRBV7-2 to TRBJ2-3; TRBD2 matches at 9 bases. Looked up from germline, CDR1 is SGHTA and CDR2 is FQGNSA. CDR3 length: 15 residues. The V gene end was trimmed by 5 bases and the J gene end by 6 bases; junction bases not matched to a gene: 9. CDR3 nucleotides: TGTGCCAGCAGCCGCCAGGCGGGGGGGGCTGATACGCAGTATTTT. Amino acids: CASSRQAGGADTQYF.

The table lists this clonotype with many counts. This sequence joins TRBV5-5 and TRBJ1-4; 7 positions match TRBD1. Losses at the gene ends were 0 bases for V and 8 bases for J; bases not matched to a gene: 10. CDR3 size: 16 residues. Germline assignment: CDR1 SGHKS and CDR2 YYEKEE (reference sequence). Written as DNA, the CDR3 is TGTGCCAGCAGCTTGGAAAAGGGGGCGTTTGAGGAAAAACTGTTTTTT. This codes for CASSLEKGAFEEKLFF. The full variable domain, its missing parts supplied by reference TRBV5-5 and TRBJ1-4, is DAGVTQSPTHLIKTRGQQVTLRCSPISGHKSVSWYQQVLGQGPQFIFQYYEKEERGRGNFPDRFSARQFPNYSSELNVNALLLGDSALYLCASSLEKGAFEEKLFFGSGTQLSVL.

This clonotype is deemed medium-sized. V and J are TRBV20-1 and TRBJ1-5; D remains ambiguous. The CDR3 contains 14 residues. The germline gives CDR1 DFQATT, CDR2 SNEGSKA (reference sequence). Trimming left V 7 bases short and J 3 bases short, with 16 bases between. The CDR3 DNA is TGCAGTGTTGCACCCAATGCAGACAATCAGCCCCAGCATTTT. Translation gives CSVAPNADNQPQHF.

The chain combines TRBV6-5 with TRBJ1-5; D not resolved. This CDR3 has 13 amino acids. V lost 4 bases and J lost 3, with 7 bases in between. In germline, CDR1 is MNHEY, CDR2 SVGAGI. The CDR3 nucleotides are TGTGCCAGCAGTTCGACGGTCAATCAGCCCCAGCATTTT. Translation gives CASSSTVNQPQHF.

By share of the sample, this clonotype is medium-sized (0.01 to 0.1%). The genes are TRBV19 and TRBJ2-3; D perhaps matches TRBD2 (6 bases). V lost 4 bases, J lost 2 bases, and 16 bases lay in between. Germline-derived CDR1 and CDR2 are LNHDA and SQIVND (reference sequence). CDR3 length: 16 amino acids. The CDR3 is CASSKISGGTTDTQYF. The CDR3 DNA reads TGTGCCAGTAGTAAAATTTCGGGCGGGACCACAGATACGCAGTATTTT.

Sample share makes this clonotype medium-sized. The chain combines TRBV29-1 with TRBJ1-2; the D is unclear. CDR3 length: 11 amino acids. V was trimmed by 7 bases and J by 6 bases, leaving 12 bases between them. Germline lookup yields CDR1 SQVTM and CDR2 ANQGSEA. The CDR3 DNA sequence: TGCAGCGGCAAGGATGGTAATGGCTACACCTTC. It encodes CSGKDGNGYTF.

Judged by abundance, this clonotype is medium-sized. V usage is TRBV27 and J usage is TRBJ1-1; TRBD1 aligns across 10 bases. Germline CDR1 reads MNHEY; CDR2 reads SMNVEV (reference sequence). The CDR3 has 17 amino acids. V dropped 4 bases and J dropped 1; count of bases not matched to a gene: 9. The CDR3 spells CASSSGQGVIENTEAFF. The CDR3 coding sequence is TGTGCCAGCAGTTCCGGACAGGGGGTAATTGAGAACACTGAAGCTTTCTTT.

This clonotype is labeled as medium-sized. One end of the junction does not line up with germline, which may come from a read error. The V gene is TRBV20-1, the J gene TRBJ1-5; D might be TRBD1 (5 bases). This CDR3 has 15 residues. The germline CDR1 and CDR2 sequences are DFQATT and SNEGSKA (reference sequence). Written as DNA, the CDR3 is TGCAGTGCTAGAGATCCCGCGCAGGGCAACCAGCCCCAGCATTTT. Its translation is CSARDPAQGNQPQHF.

In this sample, this clonotype turned up many times. The chain recombines TRBV20-1 with TRBJ2-2, with D hard to call. Trimming took off 0 bases at V and 3 bases at J, with 11 bases between the two ends. CDR3 size: 15 residues. Germline-derived CDR1 and CDR2 are DFQATT and SNEGSKA (reference sequence). CDR3 protein: CSARDSGQHTGELFF. For the CDR3, the DNA is TGCAGTGCTAGAGATTCCGGGCAGCACACCGGGGAGCTGTTTTTT.

This clonotype was observed a few times. This chain links TRBV20-1 with TRBJ1-6; 8 bases map to TRBD1. The ends lost 4 bases at V and 7 bases at J; junction bases unmatched: 6. The CDR3 totals 14 residues. Germline CDR1 DFQATT, CDR2 SNEGSKA (reference sequence). The CDR3 nucleotides are TGCAGTGCTACCAGACAGGGGCTAAATTCACCCCTCCACTTT. It is translated as CSATRQGLNSPLHF.

This clonotype was observed at least ten times. The chain combines TRBV5-4 with TRBJ1-1; no clear D gene. V was pared by 0 bases and J by 1 base, with 13 bases between. The length of the CDR3 is 16 residues. Per germline, CDR1 SGHNT and CDR2 YYREEE (reference sequence). The CDR3 loop is CASSLDPRGRNTEAFF. The CDR3 region has the DNA TGTGCCAGCAGCTTGGACCCCAGAGGGCGGAACACTGAAGCTTTCTTT.

A word on this clonotype: Compared with germline, one end of the junction differs, possibly owing to a read error. The J gene is TRBJ2-5, the V gene TRBV6-6; D possibly corresponds to TRBD2 (6 bases). CDR1 and CDR2 from the germline V gene are MNHNY and SVGAGI (reference sequence). This CDR3 comprises 13 residues. CDR3 in DNA: TGTGACAGCGTTGGAGGGTCCCAAGAGACCCAGTACTTC. It specifies CDSVGGSQETQYF.

In this sample, this clonotype is medium-sized. This sequence joins TRBV6-5 and TRBJ1-2; TRBD1 is a possible D gene (5 bases). Trimming pared 6 bases from V and 1 base from J, leaving 15 bases between. The CDR3 has 15 residues. In germline, CDR1 is MNHEY, CDR2 SVGAGI. CDR3 sequence (DNA): TGTGCCAGCAGAACATCCCTCAGGGATAACTATGGCTACACCTTC. Its protein product is CASRTSLRDNYGYTF.

This clonotype showed up many times. This chain uses TRBV5-1 with TRBJ1-1; a weak D match, TRBD1 (6 bases). The ends were cut back, 3 bases at V and 5 bases at J, with 14 bases in the middle. Per germline, CDR1 SGHRS and CDR2 YFSETQ. CDR3 length equals 14 residues. The CDR3 region has the DNA TGCGCCAGCAGCTGGGGGCTAATGGAGACTGAAGCTTTCTTT. Protein product: CASSWGLMETEAFF.

This clonotype was picked up many times. The chain has TRBV6-1 and TRBJ1-4, with D possibly matching TRBD1 (6 bases). The germline V gene encodes CDR1 MNHNS and CDR2 SASEGT. The CDR3 length is 16 residues. V was pared by 3 bases and J by 0 bases, with 11 bases between. The CDR3 coding sequence is TGTGCCAGCAGTGACAGGGGCCATGCAACTAATGAAAAACTGTTTTTT. Amino acids: CASSDRGHATNEKLFF.